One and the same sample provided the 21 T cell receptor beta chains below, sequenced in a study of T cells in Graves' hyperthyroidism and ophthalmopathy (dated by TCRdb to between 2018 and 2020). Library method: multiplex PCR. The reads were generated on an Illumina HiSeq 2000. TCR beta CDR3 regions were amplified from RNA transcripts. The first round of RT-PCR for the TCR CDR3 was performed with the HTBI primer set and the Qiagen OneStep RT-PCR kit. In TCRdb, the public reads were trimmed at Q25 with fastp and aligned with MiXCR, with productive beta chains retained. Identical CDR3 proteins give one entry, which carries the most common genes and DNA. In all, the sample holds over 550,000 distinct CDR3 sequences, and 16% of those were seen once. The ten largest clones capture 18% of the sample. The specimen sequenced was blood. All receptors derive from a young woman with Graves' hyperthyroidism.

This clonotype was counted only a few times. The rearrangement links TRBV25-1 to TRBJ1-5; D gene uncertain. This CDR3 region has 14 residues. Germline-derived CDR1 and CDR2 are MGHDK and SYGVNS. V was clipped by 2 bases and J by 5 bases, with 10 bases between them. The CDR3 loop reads CASSEGSLYQPQHF. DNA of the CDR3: TGTGCCAGCAGTGAAGGTAGCCTCTATCAGCCCCAGCATTTT. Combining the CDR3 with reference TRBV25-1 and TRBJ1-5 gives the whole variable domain EADIYQTPRYLVIGTGKKITLECSQTMGHDKMYWYQQDPGMELHLIHYSYGVNSTEKGDLSSESTVSRIRTEHFPLTLESARPSHTSQYLCASSEGSLYQPQHFGDGTRLSIL.

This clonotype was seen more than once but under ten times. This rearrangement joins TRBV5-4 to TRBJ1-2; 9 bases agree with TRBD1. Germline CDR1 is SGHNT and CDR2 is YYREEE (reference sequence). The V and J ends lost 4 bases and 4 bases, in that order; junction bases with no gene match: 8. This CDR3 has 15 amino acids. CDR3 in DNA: TGTGCCAGCAGCCCCGGGACAGGGATATTCTATGGCTACACCTTC. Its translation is CASSPGTGIFYGYTF.

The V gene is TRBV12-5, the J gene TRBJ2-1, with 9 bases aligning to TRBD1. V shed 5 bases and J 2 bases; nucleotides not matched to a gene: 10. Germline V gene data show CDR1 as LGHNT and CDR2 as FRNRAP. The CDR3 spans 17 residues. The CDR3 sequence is CASGPGTGTGPYNEQFF. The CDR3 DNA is TGTGCTAGTGGTCCCGGGACAGGGACTGGACCCTACAATGAGCAGTTCTTC. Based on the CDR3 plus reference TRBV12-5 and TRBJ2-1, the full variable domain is DARVTQTPRHKVTEMGQEVTMRCQPILGHNTVFWYRQTMMQGLELLAYFRNRAPLDDSGMPKDRFSAEMPDATLATLKIQPSEPRDSAVYFCASGPGTGTGPYNEQFFGPGTRLTVL.

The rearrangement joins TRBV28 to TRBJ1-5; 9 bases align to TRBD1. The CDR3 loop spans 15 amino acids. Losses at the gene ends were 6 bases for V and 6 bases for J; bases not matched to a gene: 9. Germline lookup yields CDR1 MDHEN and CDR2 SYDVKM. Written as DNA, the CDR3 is TGTGCCAGCAGCTCACAGGGGGCGCGGGGTCAGCCCCAGCATTTT. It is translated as CASSSQGARGQPQHF.

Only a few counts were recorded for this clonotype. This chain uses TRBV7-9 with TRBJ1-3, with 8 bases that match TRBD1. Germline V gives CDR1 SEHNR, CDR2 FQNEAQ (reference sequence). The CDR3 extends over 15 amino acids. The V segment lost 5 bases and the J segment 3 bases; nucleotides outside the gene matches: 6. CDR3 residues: CASSQQTGDGNTIYF. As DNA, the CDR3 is TGTGCCAGCAGCCAACAGACAGGGGATGGAAACACCATATATTTT.

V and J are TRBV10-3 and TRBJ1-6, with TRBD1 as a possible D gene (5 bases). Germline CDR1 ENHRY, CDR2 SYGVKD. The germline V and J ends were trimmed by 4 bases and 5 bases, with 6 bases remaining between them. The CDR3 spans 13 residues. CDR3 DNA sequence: TGTGCCATCAGTGCGACAGATAATTCACCCCTCCACTTT. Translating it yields CAISATDNSPLHF.

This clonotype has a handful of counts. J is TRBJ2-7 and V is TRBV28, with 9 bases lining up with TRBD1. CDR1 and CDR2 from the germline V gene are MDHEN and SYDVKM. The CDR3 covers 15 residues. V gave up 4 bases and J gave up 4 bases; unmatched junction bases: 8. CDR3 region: CASSSAETGGYEQYF. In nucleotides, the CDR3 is TGTGCCAGCAGTTCAGCCGAGACAGGGGGTTACGAGCAGTACTTC.

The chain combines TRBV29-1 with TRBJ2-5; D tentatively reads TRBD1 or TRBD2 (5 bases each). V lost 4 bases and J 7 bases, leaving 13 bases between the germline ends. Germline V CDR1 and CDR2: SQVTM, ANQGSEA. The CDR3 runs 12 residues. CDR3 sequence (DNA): TGCAGCGTTGGGCGTGGGGCGGGGACCCAGTACTTC. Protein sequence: CSVGRGAGTQYF.

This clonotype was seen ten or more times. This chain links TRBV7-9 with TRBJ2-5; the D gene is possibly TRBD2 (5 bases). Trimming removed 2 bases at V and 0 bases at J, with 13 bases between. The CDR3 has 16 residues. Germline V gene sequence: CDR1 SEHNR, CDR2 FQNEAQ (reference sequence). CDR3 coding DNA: TGTGCCAGCAGCTTAAGAGGGTCAAGGCACCAAGAGACCCAGTACTTC. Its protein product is CASSLRGSRHQETQYF.

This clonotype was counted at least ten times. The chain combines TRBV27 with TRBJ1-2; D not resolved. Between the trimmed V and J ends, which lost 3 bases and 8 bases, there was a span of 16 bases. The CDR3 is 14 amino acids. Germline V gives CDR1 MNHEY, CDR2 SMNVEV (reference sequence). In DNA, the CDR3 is TGTGCCAGCAGTTTGGGCAGGTCGATGGGCGGCTACACCTTC. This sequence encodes CASSLGRSMGGYTF.

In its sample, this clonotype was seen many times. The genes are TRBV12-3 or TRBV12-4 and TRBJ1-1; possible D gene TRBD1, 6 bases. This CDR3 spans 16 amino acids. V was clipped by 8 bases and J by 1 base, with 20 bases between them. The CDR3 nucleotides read TGTGCCAGCTCTCACGGAGGACAGAGCCAGAACACTGAAGCTTTCTTT. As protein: CASSHGGQSQNTEAFF.

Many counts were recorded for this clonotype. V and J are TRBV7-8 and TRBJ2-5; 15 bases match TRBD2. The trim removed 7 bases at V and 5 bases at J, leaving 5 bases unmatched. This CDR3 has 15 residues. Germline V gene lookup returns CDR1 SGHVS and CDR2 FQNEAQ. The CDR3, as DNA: TGTGCCAGCACCTGGACTAGCGGGGGGGCCGAGACCCAGTACTTC. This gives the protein CASTWTSGGAETQYF.

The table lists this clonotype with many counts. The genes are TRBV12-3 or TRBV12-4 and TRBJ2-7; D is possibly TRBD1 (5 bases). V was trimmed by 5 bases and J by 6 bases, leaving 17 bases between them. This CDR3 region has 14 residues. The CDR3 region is CASSIGVGVPEQYF. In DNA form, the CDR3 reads TGTGCCAGCAGTATAGGGGTAGGAGTTCCCGAGCAGTACTTC.

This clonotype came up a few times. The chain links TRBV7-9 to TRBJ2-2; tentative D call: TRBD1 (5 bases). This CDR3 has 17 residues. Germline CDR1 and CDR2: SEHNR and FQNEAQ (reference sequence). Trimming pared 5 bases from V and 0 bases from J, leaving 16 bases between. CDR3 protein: CASSPKGVIANTGELFF. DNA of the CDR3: TGTGCCAGCAGCCCCAAAGGGGTCATCGCGAACACCGGGGAGCTGTTTTTT.

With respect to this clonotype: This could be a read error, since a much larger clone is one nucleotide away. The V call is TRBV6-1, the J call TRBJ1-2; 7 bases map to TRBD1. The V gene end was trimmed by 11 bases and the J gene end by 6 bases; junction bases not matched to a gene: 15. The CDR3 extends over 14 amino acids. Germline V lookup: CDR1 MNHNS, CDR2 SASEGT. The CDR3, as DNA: TGTGCCGGGGCAGACAGGGATGTGGTCGATGGCTACACCTTC. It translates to CAGADRDVVDGYTF.

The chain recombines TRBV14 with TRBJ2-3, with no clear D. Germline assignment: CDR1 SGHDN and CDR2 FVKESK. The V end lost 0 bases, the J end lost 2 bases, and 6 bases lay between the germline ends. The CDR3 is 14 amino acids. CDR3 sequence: CASSQEIFTDTQYF. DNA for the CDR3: TGTGCCAGCAGCCAAGAAATATTCACAGATACGCAGTATTTT.

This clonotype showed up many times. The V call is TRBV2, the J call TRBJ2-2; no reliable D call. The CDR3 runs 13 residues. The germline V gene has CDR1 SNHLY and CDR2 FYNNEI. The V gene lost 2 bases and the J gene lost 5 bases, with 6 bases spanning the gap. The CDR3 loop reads CASSETWTGELFF. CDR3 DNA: TGTGCCAGCAGTGAAACCTGGACCGGGGAGCTGTTTTTT.

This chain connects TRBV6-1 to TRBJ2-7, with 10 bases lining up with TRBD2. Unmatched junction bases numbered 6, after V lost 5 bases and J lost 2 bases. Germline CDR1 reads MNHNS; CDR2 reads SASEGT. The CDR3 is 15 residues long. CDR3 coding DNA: TGTGCCAGCAGTTCCCCAACTAGCGGGGCCTACGAGCAGTACTTC. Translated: CASSSPTSGAYEQYF.

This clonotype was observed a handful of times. CDR3 in amino acids: CSASRTGEAFF. CDR3 nucleotides: TGCAGTGCTAGCCGGACAGGAGAAGCTTTCTTT. This chain links TRBV20-1 with TRBJ1-1; 7 nucleotides line up with TRBD1. From germline, CDR1 is DFQATT and CDR2 SNEGSKA (reference sequence). V gave up 3 bases and J gave up 8 bases; unmatched junction bases: 3. There are 11 residues in the CDR3.

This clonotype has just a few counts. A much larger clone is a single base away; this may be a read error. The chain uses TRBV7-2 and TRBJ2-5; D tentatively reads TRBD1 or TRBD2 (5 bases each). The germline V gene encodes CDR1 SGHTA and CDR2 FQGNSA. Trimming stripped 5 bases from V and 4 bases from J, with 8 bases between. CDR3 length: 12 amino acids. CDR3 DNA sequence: TGTGCCAGCAGCGGGACCGGAGAGACCCAGTACTTC. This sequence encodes CASSGTGETQYF.

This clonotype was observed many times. Here the CDR3 DNA reads TGTGCCAGCAGCTCTTTAGGGGGTGCTGGAAACACCATATATTTT. Translated: CASSSLGGAGNTIYF. The V and J genes are TRBV3-1 and TRBJ1-3, with a tentative D call TRBD1 (6 bases). Germline assignment: CDR1 LGHDT and CDR2 YNNKEL (reference sequence). The CDR3 spans 15 residues. V was clipped by 5 bases and J by 2 bases, with 13 bases between them.